The 27 T cell receptor beta chains given below trace back to one sample, sequenced in a study of T cell responses to AZD1222 COVID-19 vaccine (dated by TCRdb to the early 2020s). The time point label of this sample denotes: baseline before first vaccination. This specimen's treatment or condition label, per the study, means: meningococcal conjugate vaccine given as trial control. Library prep was done by the immunoSEQ multiplex PCR assay. TCRdb mirrors the immuneACCESS table, restricted to in-frame sequences. Some clones are absent from its copies; in checked studies, under half trace to an unresolved V gene, and the reason for the others is unknown. Recorded for this sample are 80,000 to 95,000 clones; roughly 90% of them occurred a single time. The leading ten clones occupy around 4.5% of the sample. The sequenced sample was peripheral blood, obtained on day 0 of MenACWY control vaccination. These TCRs come from an adult in good health.

In nucleotides, the CDR3 is TGTGCCAGCAGCCAAGGCTACGGGAAAGAGACCCAGTACTTC. This gives the protein CASSQGYGKETQYF. This chain connects TRBV4-2 to TRBJ2-5, with TRBD2 as a possible D gene (5 bases). In germline, CDR1 is LGHNA, CDR2 YNFKEQ. Trimming took 1 base from V and 3 from J, leaving 9 bases between them. This CDR3 has 14 residues.

The chain is built from TRBV30 and TRBJ1-1; the D is unclear. The CDR3 loop spans 13 amino acids. V was cut by 2 bases and J by 1 base, with 8 bases left in between. CDR1 and CDR2 from the germline V gene are GTSNPN and SVGIG (reference sequence). CDR3 bases: TGTGCCTGGAGTCGAATTTGGAACACTGAAGCTTTCTTT. This codes for CAWSRIWNTEAFF.

The V call is TRBV7-2, the J call TRBJ2-7; D uncertain. Germline V gene sequence: CDR1 SGHTA, CDR2 FQGNSA. The CDR3 runs to 14 residues. The germline V and J ends were trimmed by 2 bases and 6 bases, with 14 bases remaining between them. The CDR3 loop reads CASSLHSGTLEQYF. DNA for the CDR3: TGTGCCAGCAGCTTACATTCGGGTACCCTCGAGCAGTACTTC.

V is TRBV29-1 and J is TRBJ2-3; 9 nucleotides align to TRBD2. Trimming removed 1 base from V and 2 bases from J; junction bases left unmatched: 4. Per germline, CDR1 SQVTM and CDR2 ANQGSEA. The CDR3 contains 15 residues. The CDR3 spells CSVEGGGASTDTQYF. CDR3 in DNA: TGCAGCGTTGAAGGCGGGGGGGCTTCCACAGATACGCAGTATTTT.

This chain links TRBV4-3 with TRBJ1-3, with a possible D match to TRBD1 (6 bases). Per the germline V gene, CDR1 is LGHNA and CDR2 is YSLEER. CDR3 length: 15 amino acids. V was cut by 0 bases and J by 4 bases, with 10 bases left in between. CDR3 amino acids: CASSQDPQGGNTIYF. The CDR3 bases are TGCGCCAGCAGCCAAGATCCCCAGGGGGGAAACACCATATATTTT.

The J gene is TRBJ2-5, the V gene TRBV30; 7 bases are shared with TRBD2. With V trimmed by 5 bases and J by 4 bases, 13 bases remained unmatched. CDR3 length: 15 residues. From germline, CDR1 is GTSNPN and CDR2 SVGIG (reference sequence). The CDR3 spells CAWVPSLWGGETQYF. CDR3 DNA sequence: TGTGCCTGGGTTCCCTCCTTATGGGGGGGAGAGACCCAGTACTTC.

This chain links TRBV19 with TRBJ1-3; D remains ambiguous. V dropped 1 base and J dropped 0 bases, with 7 bases sitting between them. The CDR3 sequence is 15 residues long. Germline CDR1 and CDR2: LNHDA and SQIVND (reference sequence). The CDR3 DNA is TGTGCCAGTAGTATAGTAGGCATCTCTGGAAACACCATATATTTT. Protein sequence: CASSIVGISGNTIYF.

The chain employs TRBV28 and TRBJ1-1; weak D call: TRBD1 (5 bases). Germline-derived CDR1 and CDR2 are MDHEN and SYDVKM. V was clipped by 8 bases and J by 4 bases, with 11 bases between them. The CDR3 loop spans 12 amino acids. CDR3 nucleotides: TGTGCCAGCGGGACGGCCTTCACTGAAGCTTTCTTT. Its translation is CASGTAFTEAFF.

The chain carries TRBV7-8 and TRBJ2-7, with TRBD2 matching 9 bases. This CDR3 has 14 residues. Germline V CDR1 and CDR2: SGHVS, FQNEAQ. Trimming removed 3 bases from V and 3 bases from J; junction bases left unmatched: 3. In DNA form, the CDR3 reads TGTGCCAGCAGCTTTAGCGGGAGCGTCTACGAGCAGTACTTC. It yields the protein CASSFSGSVYEQYF. The entire variable domain, with the rest obtained from reference TRBV7-8 and TRBJ2-7, is as follows: GAGVSQSPRYKVAKRGQDVALRCDPISGHVSLFWYQQALGQGPEFLTYFQNEAQLDKSGLPSDRFFAERPEGSVSTLKIQRTQQEDSAVYLCASSFSGSVYEQYFGPGTRLTVT.

The gene calls are TRBV6-5 and TRBJ1-2, with D maybe TRBD1 (5 bases). Trimming stripped 7 bases from V and 8 bases from J, with 14 bases between. CDR1 MNHEY and CDR2 SVGAGI come from the germline V gene. The CDR3 has 12 residues. The chain's CDR3 is CASTGGGLGYTF. The CDR3 region has the DNA TGTGCCAGCACCGGGGGGGGTTTGGGCTACACCTTC.

The rearrangement links TRBV28 to TRBJ1-6, with 7 bases matching TRBD1. CDR1 and CDR2 (germline): MDHEN, SYDVKM. After removal of 6 bases from V and 8 bases from J, the junction contained 7 bases not matched to a gene. The CDR3 spans 14 residues. For the CDR3, the DNA is TGTGCCAGCAGCTCCGGGACAGAATATTCACCCCTCCACTTT. Protein: CASSSGTEYSPLHF.

The CDR3 sequence is CASSSLGLPETQYF. The CDR3, as DNA: TGTGCCAGCAGTTCCTTGGGGCTCCCAGAGACCCAGTACTTC. The chain is built from TRBV6-2 or TRBV6-3 and TRBJ2-5; a possible D gene is TRBD1 (5 bases). Trimming removed 4 bases from V and 4 bases from J, with 13 bases in between. There are 14 residues in the CDR3. CDR1 is MNHEY, CDR2 SVGEGT, per germline.

The chain couples TRBV15 to TRBJ1-2; 11 bases match TRBD1. The J segment lost 7 bases and the V segment lost 3 bases, leaving 7 bases of the junction unmatched. Germline lookup yields CDR1 LNHNV and CDR2 YYDKDF (reference sequence). This CDR3 has 15 amino acids. CDR3 coding DNA: TGTGCCACCAGCAGGGATGGACAGGGGGCGTTTGGCTACACCTTC. Translated: CATSRDGQGAFGYTF.

This chain uses TRBV6-5 with TRBJ1-2; possibly TRBD1 for D (6 bases). There are 13 residues in the CDR3. The germline V and J ends were trimmed by 3 bases and 8 bases, with 13 bases remaining between them. CDR1 and CDR2 from the germline V gene are MNHEY and SVGAGI. DNA for the CDR3: TGTGCCAGCAGTTATTTCTCCAGGGGAGGCTACACCTTC. It specifies CASSYFSRGGYTF.

This chain uses TRBV6-5 with TRBJ2-6; D remains unclear. V lost 1 base and J lost 0, with 7 bases in between. The length of the CDR3 is 16 residues. The germline gives CDR1 MNHEY, CDR2 SVGAGI. The CDR3 bases are TGTGCCAGCAGTTACTGGGCGGACTCTGGGGCCAACGTCCTGACTTTC. Amino acids: CASSYWADSGANVLTF.

In DNA, the CDR3 is TGTGCCTGGAGTGCCCACAACCGGGACAGGGCTGGTTCACCCCTCCACTTT. Protein product: CAWSAHNRDRAGSPLHF. This chain links TRBV30 with TRBJ1-6, with 9 positions matching TRBD1. V dropped 1 base and J dropped 9; count of bases not matched to a gene: 13. From germline, CDR1 is GTSNPN and CDR2 SVGIG (reference sequence). The CDR3 contains 17 residues.

This clone showed up just once. This rearrangement joins TRBV7-2 to TRBJ1-2, with a weak D call TRBD1 (6 bases). The germline gives CDR1 SGHTA, CDR2 FQGNSA. The V and J ends lost 5 bases and 4 bases respectively, with 14 bases between them. This CDR3 contains 14 residues. CDR3 DNA sequence: TGTGCCAGCAGCCAGGGGACGTGGGGCTATGGCTACACCTTC. Its protein is CASSQGTWGYGYTF.

The chain is built from TRBV9 and TRBJ2-7; D may be TRBD2 (6 bases). Per the germline V gene, CDR1 is SGDLS and CDR2 is YYNGEE. Trimming pared 4 bases from V and 2 bases from J, leaving 16 bases between. The CDR3 has 15 amino acids. The CDR3 DNA reads TGTGCCAGCAGCCCCATCCGGGACTCACCCTACGAGCAGTACTTC. Amino acids: CASSPIRDSPYEQYF.

The V and J genes are TRBV27 and TRBJ1-3; D call uncertain. V lost 8 bases and J lost 0, with 14 bases in between. From germline, CDR1 is MNHEY and CDR2 SMNVEV (reference sequence). The CDR3 runs to 15 residues. CDR3 residues: CASSSWAGSGNTIYF. CDR3 nucleotide sequence: TGTGCCAGCTCTAGCTGGGCAGGCTCTGGAAACACCATATATTTT.

The chain carries TRBV7-2 and TRBJ1-5, with D tentatively TRBD1 (6 bases). V lost 5 bases and J lost 1, with 12 bases in between. The germline V gene encodes CDR1 SGHTA and CDR2 FQGNSA. This CDR3 contains 15 residues. Here the CDR3 reads CASSPRDISNQPQHF. The CDR3 region has the DNA TGTGCCAGCAGCCCCCGGGACATCAGCAATCAGCCCCAGCATTTT.

The chain is built from TRBV4-3 and TRBJ1-2; the D gene is possibly TRBD1 (5 bases). Deletions cut 0 bases from V and 6 bases from J, with 14 bases between. The CDR3 consists of 15 residues. Per the germline V gene, CDR1 is LGHNA and CDR2 is YSLEER. The chain's CDR3 is CASSQDQGQGHGYTF. The CDR3 DNA is TGCGCCAGCAGCCAAGATCAGGGTCAGGGCCATGGCTACACCTTC.

CDR3 sequence reads: CASSLELAGGDEQFF. The CDR3 nucleotides read TGCGCCAGCAGCTTGGAACTAGCGGGAGGCGATGAGCAGTTCTTC. This rearrangement joins TRBV5-1 to TRBJ2-1; 12 bases map to TRBD2. This CDR3 has 15 amino acids. The trim removed 0 bases at V and 8 bases at J, leaving 3 bases unmatched. Germline CDR1 is SGHRS and CDR2 is YFSETQ.

This chain connects TRBV24-1 to TRBJ2-2; D perhaps matches TRBD2 (5 bases). This CDR3 is 16 amino acids long. CDR1 and CDR2 (germline): KGHDR, SFDVKD. The germline V and J ends were trimmed by 1 base and 3 bases, with 11 bases remaining between them. For the CDR3, the DNA is TGTGCCACCAGTGATTTTTGGGGAGTCGACACCGGGGAGCTGTTTTTT. Encoded protein: CATSDFWGVDTGELFF.

The V gene is TRBV24-1, the J gene TRBJ2-7, with 7 bases aligning to TRBD2. V trimming: 4 bases; J trimming: 2 bases; junction bases outside the gene matches: 7. This CDR3 contains 15 residues. Germline V gives CDR1 KGHDR, CDR2 SFDVKD. The CDR3 here is CATSDPAGDPYEQYF. The CDR3 nucleotides are TGTGCCACCAGTGACCCCGCGGGGGACCCCTACGAGCAGTACTTC.

This clone showed up just once. The chain is built from TRBV5-1 and TRBJ2-3, with 11 bases fitting TRBD2. The CDR3 totals 16 residues. In germline, CDR1 is SGHRS, CDR2 YFSETQ. The junction had 5 bases not matched to a gene; V was cut back by 2 bases and J by 3 bases. The CDR3 region has the DNA TGCGCCAGCAGCTTAACGCTAGCGGGAGGAACAGATACGCAGTATTTT. Amino acid sequence: CASSLTLAGGTDTQYF.

This chain links TRBV28 with TRBJ1-5; D remains unclear. Germline-derived CDR1 and CDR2 are MDHEN and SYDVKM. This CDR3 spans 15 amino acids. V lost 9 bases and J lost 4, with 19 bases in between. This CDR3 reads CASLPGSEGNQPQHF. DNA of the CDR3: TGTGCCAGTCTACCGGGTTCGGAGGGAAATCAGCCCCAGCATTTT. Variable domain in full (rest from reference TRBV28 and TRBJ1-5): DVKVTQSSRYLVKRTGEKVFLECVQDMDHENMFWYRQDPGLGLRLIYFSYDVKMKEKGDIPEGYSVSREKKERFSLILESASTNQTSMYLCASLPGSEGNQPQHFGDGTRLSIL.

This clone has a handful of counts. This sequence joins TRBV7-2 and TRBJ2-7; TRBD2 matches at 9 bases. Losses at the gene ends were 3 bases for V and 4 bases for J; bases not matched to a gene: 4. Per germline, CDR1 SGHTA and CDR2 FQGNSA. The CDR3 sequence is 14 residues long. The CDR3 coding sequence is TGTGCCAGCAGCTTGGCGGGAGGGCCATACGAGCAGTACTTC. It is translated as CASSLAGGPYEQYF.